This T cell receptor beta chain was captured by sequencing in a study of blood T cell repertoires in COVID-19. Study context: Sites in the United States, Italy and Spain provided acute and convalescent COVID-19 samples. Sample material is recorded as cDNA or gDNA derived from T cells, B-cell-depleted T cells, or PBMCs.

Original handling: From reference gene primer amplification, estimates of nucleated cell counts were derived. The assay was immunoSEQ multiplex PCR, and TCRdb's table has in-frame clones only and misses some. The V and J calls and clone size are taken from that table; D and trimming were inferred from the DNA. The sample shows roughly 120,000 clones, 70% to 90% of them seen only once. Germline CDR1 and CDR2: MDHEN and SYDVKM. Trimming removed 10 bases from V and 0 bases from J; junction bases left unmatched: 7. The CDR3 totals 16 residues. The clonotype originates from a woman aged 45-59 years with acute or convalescent COVID-19. This sequence joins TRBV28 and TRBJ2-1; 12 bases fit TRBD2. The sample consisted of peripheral blood. This CDR3 is CATRTSGTFSYNEQFF. Here the CDR3 DNA reads TGTGCCACCCGGACTAGCGGGACTTTCTCCTACAATGAGCAGTTCTTC.